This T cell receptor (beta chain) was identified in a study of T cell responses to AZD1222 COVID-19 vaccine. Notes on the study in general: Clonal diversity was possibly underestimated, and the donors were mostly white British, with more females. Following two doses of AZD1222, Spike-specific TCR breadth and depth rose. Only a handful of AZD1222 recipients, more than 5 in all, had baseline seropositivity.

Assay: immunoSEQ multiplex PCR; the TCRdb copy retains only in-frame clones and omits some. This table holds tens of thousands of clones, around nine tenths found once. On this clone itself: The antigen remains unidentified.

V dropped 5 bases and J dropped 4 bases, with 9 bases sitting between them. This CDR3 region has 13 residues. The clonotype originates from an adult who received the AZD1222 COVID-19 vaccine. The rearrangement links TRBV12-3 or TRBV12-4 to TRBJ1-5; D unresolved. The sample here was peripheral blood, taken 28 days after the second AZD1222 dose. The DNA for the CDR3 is TGTGCCAGCAGTGCCGGGTTAAATCAGCCCCAGCATTTT. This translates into CASSAGLNQPQHF.